This T cell receptor beta chain was captured in a study of blood T cell repertoires in COVID-19. CDR3 length: 14 residues. The ends lost 3 bases at V and 10 bases at J; junction bases unmatched: 6. Germline values: CDR1 MDHEN, CDR2 SYDVKM. Measured with immunoSEQ multiplex PCR; TCRdb has only the in-frame clones, and not every one. Counted here are about 340,000 clones, roughly 90% occurring once; the ten biggest clones make up approximately 17%. This clone was observed a few times. Recovered status in Cohort 3 required two negative PCRs, clearance, or symptom resolution. This TCR was sampled from a woman aged 25 to 45 who had recovered from COVID-19. The sample was PBMCs or T cells enriched from blood (not recorded which). V gene TRBV28 combines with J gene TRBJ1-6; 7 bases agree with TRBD1. The CDR3 sequence is CASSFGQETSPLHF. The DNA for the CDR3 is TGTGCCAGCAGTTTCGGACAGGAAACGTCACCCCTCCACTTT.